The 12 T cell receptor beta chains in this list originate from one sample, sequenced in a study of blood T cell repertoires in COVID-19. TCRdb's table, derived via immunoSEQ multiplex PCR, lists solely in-frame clones and lacks some. The table lists about 94,000 clones, over 70% of them singletons. Material for sequencing was peripheral blood. These receptor sequences come from a human donor in a cohort sampled during active COVID-19.

The chain employs TRBV4-2 and TRBJ2-1, with 12 bases fitting TRBD2. Germline trimming cut 3 bases from V and 6 bases from J; bases unmatched to any gene: 3. The CDR3 runs 15 residues. Germline-derived CDR1 and CDR2 are LGHNA and YNFKEQ. CDR3 loop: CASSQTSGSFNEQFF. CDR3 DNA sequence: TGTGCCAGCAGCCAGACTAGCGGGAGCTTCAATGAGCAGTTCTTC.

V and J are TRBV28 and TRBJ2-5, with D tentatively TRBD1 (5 bases). The CDR3 spans 14 residues. V dropped 3 bases and J dropped 5 bases, with 13 bases sitting between them. The V gene's germline CDR1 is MDHEN and CDR2 SYDVKM. Written as DNA, the CDR3 is TGTGCCAGCAGTTTTTCCAGGGCAAGGGAGACCCAGTACTTC. As protein: CASSFSRARETQYF.

CDR3 loop: CASSLAGTGDEKLFF. Here the CDR3 DNA reads TGTGCCAGCAGCTTGGCCGGGACAGGGGATGAAAAACTGTTTTTT. The chain combines TRBV5-6 with TRBJ1-4; TRBD1 agrees at 10 bases. Losses at the gene ends were 0 bases for V and 6 bases for J; bases not matched to a gene: 2. CDR1 and CDR2 from the germline V gene are SGHDT and YYEEEE. The CDR3 spans 15 residues.

The chain couples TRBV6-5 to TRBJ1-5; no clear D. Germline V gives CDR1 MNHEY, CDR2 SVGAGI. The CDR3 has 15 amino acids. Trimming removed 6 bases at V and 0 bases at J, with 12 bases between. The CDR3 spells CASSITRYSNQPQHF. The DNA for the CDR3 is TGTGCCAGCAGCATTACAAGATATAGCAATCAGCCCCAGCATTTT.

This chain joins TRBV6-6 and TRBJ1-1; TRBD1 might be the D (5 bases). The V end was cut by 8 bases, the J end by 8 bases, with 18 bases between. There are 13 residues in the CDR3. Looked up from germline, CDR1 is MNHNY and CDR2 is SVGAGI (reference sequence). CDR3 coding DNA: TGTGCCAGCCTTATAAACGATCCAGGGGAAGCTTTCTTT. This codes for CASLINDPGEAFF.

This chain uses TRBV7-2 with TRBJ2-7; D not certain. Germline V gene data show CDR1 as SGHTA and CDR2 as FQGNSA. Trimming pared 7 bases from V and 2 bases from J, leaving 12 bases between. The CDR3 extends over 13 amino acids. CDR3 sequence: CASTSAAPYEQYF. The CDR3 DNA is TGTGCCAGCACCTCGGCGGCGCCCTACGAGCAGTACTTC. The full variable domain, rest sourced from reference TRBV7-2 and TRBJ2-7, is GAGVSQSPSNKVTEKGKDVELRCDPISGHTALYWYRQSLGQGLEFLIYFQGNSAPDKSGLPSDRFSAERTGGSVSTLTIQRTQQEDSAVYLCASTSAAPYEQYFGPGTRLTVT.

The chain recombines TRBV12-3 or TRBV12-4 with TRBJ2-2, with D unclear. Trimming left V 2 bases short and J 5 bases short, with 6 bases between. This CDR3 is built from 13 residues. CDR3 amino acids: CASSLRRTGELFF. The CDR3 DNA follows: TGTGCCAGCAGTTTACGGCGGACCGGGGAGCTGTTTTTT.

The CDR3 DNA follows: TGTGCCAGCTCACGCGATCGCGGGGCTCAGAATTCACCCCTCCACTTT. It yields the protein CASSRDRGAQNSPLHF. This chain uses TRBV18 with TRBJ1-6; D is possibly TRBD1 (5 bases). Germline CDR1 and CDR2: KGHSH and LQKENI. Trimming stripped 4 bases from V and 7 bases from J, with 17 bases between. The CDR3 has 16 amino acids.

This chain connects TRBV3-1 (or the pseudogene TRBV3-2) to TRBJ2-5; the D gene is possibly TRBD2 (6 bases). This CDR3 comprises 14 residues. Trimming stripped 5 bases from V and 4 bases from J, with 14 bases between. Germline V gives CDR1 LGHDT, CDR2 YNNKEL (reference sequence). The CDR3: CASSSLEGRETQYF. The CDR3 DNA sequence: TGTGCCAGCAGCTCCCTGGAGGGACGAGAGACCCAGTACTTC.

The CDR3 sequence: CASSSQTSGEETQYF. CDR3 coding DNA: TGTGCCAGTAGTAGTCAAACTAGCGGAGAAGAGACCCAGTACTTC. The chain joins TRBV19 to TRBJ2-5; 8 bases align to TRBD2. The germline gives CDR1 LNHDA, CDR2 SQIVND (reference sequence). V was pared by 4 bases and J by 3 bases, with 7 bases of the junction left unmatched. This CDR3 has 15 amino acids.

The V and J genes are TRBV10-1 and TRBJ2-3, with 7 bases matching TRBD1. Per the germline V gene, CDR1 is WNHNN and CDR2 is SYGVQD (reference sequence). The J segment lost 4 bases and the V segment lost 3 bases, leaving 1 base of the junction unmatched. The CDR3 length is 13 residues. Here the CDR3 reads CASSEGGADTQYF. The CDR3 nucleotides are TGCGCCAGCAGTGAAGGGGGCGCAGATACGCAGTATTTT.

The genes are TRBV2 and TRBJ2-7; 7 bases fit TRBD1. The CDR3 is 13 residues long. The V gene end was trimmed by 4 bases and the J gene end by 0 bases; junction bases not matched to a gene: 0. Germline CDR1 SNHLY, CDR2 FYNNEI. The CDR3 spells CASSGTGSYEQYF. Written as DNA, the CDR3 is TGTGCCAGCAGTGGGACAGGCTCCTACGAGCAGTACTTC.